A selection of T cell receptor beta chains follows, all from one sample in a study of blood T cell repertoires in COVID-19. The protocol was immunoSEQ multiplex PCR, while the TCRdb copy is restricted to in-frame clones and leaves out a portion. The sample yields around 290,000 clones, about 90% seen once. Sequencing was carried out using peripheral blood. Receptor source: a woman in her forties or fifties who had recovered from COVID-19. Both conserved end residues are part of each CDR3. Fields, in order: J gene, D gene, V gene, clone size, CDR3 DNA, CDR3 protein. A D gene is named only where the DNA matches it firmly. Only some rows state a clone size, as once, few, many or a class for expanded clones.

TRBJ1-6 TRBD1 TRBV5-1 NA TGCGCCAGCAGCTTCGCCGGGACAGGGGGCGATTCACCCCTCCACTTT CASSFAGTGGDSPLHF
TRBJ1-1 TRBD1 TRBV5-1 NA TGCGCCAGCAGCTCCCAGGGGGGAATAAACACTGAAGCTTTCTTT CASSSQGGINTEAFF
TRBJ2-3 NA TRBV3-1/TRBV3-2 NA TGTGCCAGCAGCCCGACAGGCTGGGGTGATACGCAGTATTTT CASSPTGWGDTQYF
TRBJ2-7 NA TRBV4-1 NA TGCGCCAGCAGCCAAGATCGCAGGGGGGACGAGCAGTACTTC CASSQDRRGDEQYF
TRBJ2-3 TRBD1 TRBV11-3 few TGTGCCAGCAGCTTAGATGGACCGGGACAGGGGGCAGATACGCAGTATTTT CASSLDGPGQGADTQYF
TRBJ2-2 NA TRBV12-5 NA TGTGCTAGTGGTTTGGTACCAGGGACCGGGGAGCTGTTTTTT CASGLVPGTGELFF
TRBJ2-1 TRBD1 TRBV23-1 once TGCGCCAGCAGTCAATCCCCACGGGACAGGAAACAACAGTTCCCTAGGGGGCAGTTCTTC CASSQSPRDRKQQFPRGQFF
TRBJ1-4 NA TRBV27 NA TGTGCCAGCGGGCGGACAGACGGAAGTGAAAAACTGTTTTTT CASGRTDGSEKLFF
TRBJ2-7 NA TRBV9 NA TGTGCCAGCAGCGCTTCAGGGGGGACCTACGAGCAGTACTTC CASSASGGTYEQYF
TRBJ2-6 NA TRBV7-9 NA TGTGCCAGCAGCAACAGATTCAGTGGGGCCAACGTCCTGACTTTC CASSNRFSGANVLTF
TRBJ1-1 NA TRBV11-2 NA TGTGCCAGCAGCTTATCCAGGGCTGGGGCTTTCTTT CASSLSRAGAFF
TRBJ1-1 TRBD1 TRBV7-9 few TGTGCCAGCAGCTTAGCGAGTGGAGGGGGCAGAGCTTTCTTT CASSLASGGGRAFF
TRBJ2-3 NA TRBV29-1 NA TGCAGCGTTGAGAAGGGGGGCACAGATACGCAGTATTTT CSVEKGGTDTQYF
TRBJ2-5 TRBD1 TRBV5-8 NA TGTGCCAGCAGCTTGGGCCGACAGGGAATTATCCAAGAGACCCAGTACTTC CASSLGRQGIIQETQYF
TRBJ2-2 TRBD1 TRBV18 NA TGTGCCAGCTCACCAGACACAGGGGGCCACACCGGGGAGCTGTTTTTT CASSPDTGGHTGELFF
TRBJ2-7 NA TRBV29-1 NA TGCAGCGTGAGGGGGGGCGGGAGCTCCTACGAGCAGTACTTC CSVRGGGSSYEQYF
TRBJ1-4 TRBD1 TRBV30 NA TGTGCCTGGAGCCAATTCACAGGGGACCTCTTTGCAACTAATGAAAAACTGTTTTTT CAWSQFTGDLFATNEKLFF
TRBJ1-5 TRBD1 TRBV18 NA TGTGCCAGCTCACCCGGACAGGGTGGGAATCAGCCCCAGCATTTT CASSPGQGGNQPQHF